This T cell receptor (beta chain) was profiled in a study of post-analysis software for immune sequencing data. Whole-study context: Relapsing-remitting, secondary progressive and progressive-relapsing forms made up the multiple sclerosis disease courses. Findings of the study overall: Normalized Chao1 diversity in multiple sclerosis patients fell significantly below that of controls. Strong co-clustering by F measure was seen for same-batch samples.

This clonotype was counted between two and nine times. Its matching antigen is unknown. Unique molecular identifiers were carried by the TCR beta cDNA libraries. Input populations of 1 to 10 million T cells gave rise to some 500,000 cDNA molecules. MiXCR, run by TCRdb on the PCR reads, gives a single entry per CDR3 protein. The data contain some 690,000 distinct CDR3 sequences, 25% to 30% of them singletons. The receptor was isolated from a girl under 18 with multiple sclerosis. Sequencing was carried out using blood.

The CDR3 DNA reads as TGCGCCAGTTCCTGGGCAGGGGGTGGCCATGAGCAGTTCTTC. This gives the protein CASSWAGGGHEQFF. The rearrangement links TRBV10-1 to TRBJ2-1, with TRBD1 matching over 7 bases. The CDR3 length is 14 residues. Germline CDR1 is WNHNN and CDR2 is SYGVQD (reference sequence). Trimming cost V 9 bases and J 8 bases; bases outside gene matches: 13.